This T cell receptor (beta chain) comes out of a study of T cell repertoires in cytomegalovirus infection. This clonotype appeared many times. Its antigen is as yet unknown. Trimming took 5 bases from V and 3 from J, leaving 18 bases between them. CDR1 is SGHDT, CDR2 YYEEEE, per germline. This CDR3 is 16 amino acids long. Findings and caveats of the study: The cumulative frequency of public TCR beta families identified carriers of CMV plus the relevant HLA.

A single record per CDR3 protein comes from TCRdb applying MiXCR to the reads. The sample records roughly 320,000 distinct CDR3 sequences, around 9.6% being singletons. The sequence came from a human donor in good health (CMV status not recorded). Some clones in this sample may be carry-over from other donors' samples. Sequenced sample: PBMCs. The gene calls are TRBV5-6 and TRBJ2-1; TRBD2 might be the D (5 bases). The CDR3 nucleotides read TGTGCCAGCAGTACCCCGGGAACGGACCTCTACAATGAGCAGTTCTTC. Translation: CASSTPGTDLYNEQFF. The complete variable domain, with remaining parts taken from reference TRBV5-6 and TRBJ2-1, reads DAGVTQSPTHLIKTRGQQVTLRCSPKSGHDTVSWYQQALGQGPQFIFQYYEEEERQRGNFPDRFSGHQFPNYSSELNVNALLLGDSALYLCASSTPGTDLYNEQFFGPGTRLTVL.